This TCR beta chain derives from a study of CD8+CD57+ T cells in acquired aplastic anemia. Germline values: CDR1 SNHLY, CDR2 FYNNEI. The CDR3 totals 16 residues. Genomic DNA, serving as template, underwent TCR beta VDJ and CDR3 profiling. TCRdb used MiXCR to reprocess the reads, holding one entry per CDR3 protein. The profile shows approximately 260,000 distinct CDR3 sequences, 70% to 85% of them singletons. This clonotype was detected only once. Compared with germline, one end of the junction differs, possibly owing to a read error. Individuals selected for sequencing had exhibited CD8+CD57+ cell expansion on flow cytometry. No therapy had been given to the patients at the time of blood sampling.

The chain couples TRBV2 to TRBJ2-2; D uncertain. Material for sequencing was sorted CD4+, CD8+, or CD8+CD57+ T cells (not recorded which) from PBMCs. The sequence was obtained from a human donor with aplastic anemia. CDR3 in amino acids: CASSPPYGQNAGKLFF. CDR3 bases: TGTGCCAGCAGCCCGCCATACGGGCAAAACGCCGGCAAGCTCTTTTTT.